The 15 T cell receptor beta chains below come from one sample, sequenced in a study of T cell responses to AZD1222 COVID-19 vaccine. The method was immunoSEQ multiplex PCR; TCRdb's version includes in-frame clones alone and lacks a portion of them. The sample lists over 100,000 clones; about nine tenths were seen once. Sequencing was performed on peripheral blood, taken on day 0 of AZD1222 vaccination. The receptors come from an adult in good health.

J is TRBJ1-2 and V is TRBV27; no firm D call. CDR1 and CDR2 (germline): MNHEY, SMNVEV (reference sequence). The length of the CDR3 is 15 residues. V was shortened by 8 bases and J by 1 base, with 17 bases between the two germline ends. The CDR3 nucleotides read TGTGCCAGCGGAGGTACTGGCCTTTATAACTATGGCTACACCTTC. Translation gives CASGGTGLYNYGYTF.

V and J are TRBV6-5 and TRBJ2-7; D may be TRBD1 or TRBD2 (5 bases each). V lost 7 bases, J lost 6 bases, and 22 bases lay in between. The germline V gene encodes CDR1 MNHEY and CDR2 SVGAGI. The CDR3 has 15 amino acids. The CDR3 bases are TGTGCCAGCACCGACCTGGGACCGTCGTCGGGCGAGCAGTACTTC. This encodes CASTDLGPSSGEQYF.

The chain is built from TRBV24-1 and TRBJ2-7, with unresolved D. The CDR3 totals 14 residues. Trimming shortened V by 2 bases and J by 3 bases, and 10 bases separated the two germline ends. Germline assignment: CDR1 KGHDR and CDR2 SFDVKD. Written as DNA, the CDR3 is TGTGCCACCAGTGATTCCCAGGTGAACTACGAGCAGTACTTC. Encoded protein: CATSDSQVNYEQYF.

The chain uses TRBV4-1 and TRBJ2-7; the match to TRBD1 covers 8 bases. This CDR3 spans 15 amino acids. Germline trimming cut 2 bases from V and 6 bases from J; bases unmatched to any gene: 9. Germline V gene data show CDR1 as MGHRA and CDR2 as YSYEKL. This CDR3 is CASSQPGQVFLEQYF. The CDR3 DNA reads as TGCGCCAGCAGCCAACCGGGACAGGTTTTCCTCGAGCAGTACTTC.

This clone was seen a single time. J is TRBJ1-5 and V is TRBV7-2, with TRBD1 matching 8 bases. The junction had 7 bases not matched to a gene; V was cut back by 1 base and J by 5 bases. Germline values: CDR1 SGHTA, CDR2 FQGNSA. CDR3 length equals 16 residues. CDR3 amino acids: CASSLGRDRRDQPQHF. In DNA, the CDR3 is TGTGCCAGCAGCTTAGGCCGGGACAGGAGGGATCAGCCCCAGCATTTT.

V is TRBV7-9 and J is TRBJ2-3; 7 bases match TRBD1. The CDR3 has 18 residues. Germline V gene data show CDR1 as SEHNR and CDR2 as FQNEAQ (reference sequence). Losses at the gene ends were 4 bases for V and 6 bases for J; bases not matched to a gene: 19. CDR3 DNA: TGTGCCAGCAGCTCACCGCGAATGGACAGGCGGGTCAAGGATACGCAGTATTTT. Its protein product is CASSSPRMDRRVKDTQYF.

Concerning this clone itself: The germline gene is not matched at one end of the junction; a read error may be the cause. The chain is built from TRBV20-1 and TRBJ2-7; TRBD1 might be the D (6 bases). The CDR3 length is 10 residues. CDR1 and CDR2 (germline): DFQATT, SNEGSKA (reference sequence). This chain's CDR3 is CSGQSYGQYF. CDR3 DNA: TGCAGCGGACAGAGCTACGGGCAGTACTTC.

This clone occurred once. The chain links TRBV6-5 to TRBJ1-4; D not certain. This CDR3 is built from 13 residues. Germline CDR1 is MNHEY and CDR2 is SVGAGI. V gave up 7 bases and J gave up 4 bases, with 10 bases separating them. The CDR3 DNA sequence: TGTGCCAGCACGGGAAGGAATAATGAAAAACTGTTTTTT. Translation gives CASTGRNNEKLFF.

The chain recombines TRBV1 with TRBJ2-1; TRBD1, the D gene given by the table, was not confirmed from the DNA. TRBV1 is noted as a pseudogene. This CDR3 spans 18 amino acids. The CDR3 nucleotides are TGCACCAGCAGCCAAGATCATAATGGGGGCCGCTCCTACAATGAGCAGTTCTTC. The encoded protein is CTSSQDHNGGRSYNEQFF.

This chain uses TRBV11-1 with TRBJ2-3, with D uncertain. The CDR3 has 14 amino acids. Trimming removed 6 bases from V and 2 bases from J, with 12 bases in between. CDR1 is SGHAT, CDR2 FQDESV, per germline (reference sequence). The CDR3 nucleotides read TGTGCCAGCAGATCCTGGACCATCACAGATACGCAGTATTTT. It is translated as CASRSWTITDTQYF.

The chain carries TRBV13 and TRBJ1-2, with D perhaps matching TRBD1 (6 bases). The CDR3 covers 16 residues. V was trimmed by 8 bases and J by 3 bases, leaving 22 bases between them. The V gene's germline CDR1 is PRHDT and CDR2 FYEKMQ (reference sequence). CDR3 residues: CASRKWGASYDYGYTF. As DNA, the CDR3 is TGTGCCAGCCGGAAGTGGGGGGCCTCCTATGACTATGGCTACACCTTC.

This chain links TRBV10-1 with TRBJ2-5; tentative D call: TRBD2 (6 bases). V dropped 0 bases and J dropped 1 base, with 12 bases sitting between them. Germline CDR1 reads WNHNN; CDR2 reads SYGVQD (reference sequence). The CDR3 covers 16 residues. This CDR3 is CASSESGSGRQETQYF. CDR3 DNA: TGCGCCAGCAGTGAGTCTGGTAGCGGACGCCAAGAGACCCAGTACTTC.

The CDR3 coding sequence is TGTGCCAGCAGCTTAGGGCAGCCCTCCTACGAGCAGTACTTC. It is translated as CASSLGQPSYEQYF. V usage is TRBV7-2 and J usage is TRBJ2-7; D uncertain. This CDR3 spans 14 amino acids. The V gene lost 1 base and the J gene lost 0 bases, with 7 bases spanning the gap. Germline V lookup: CDR1 SGHTA, CDR2 FQGNSA.

The table lists this clone with a count of one. V usage is TRBV19 and J usage is TRBJ1-5, with TRBD1 matching over 9 bases. Germline V lookup: CDR1 LNHDA, CDR2 SQIVND (reference sequence). The V and J ends lost 7 bases and 2 bases, in that order; junction bases with no gene match: 9. The CDR3 extends over 16 amino acids. The CDR3 nucleotides read TGTGCCAGTACCATTGGGGACAGGGCTGGCAATCAGCCCCAGCATTTT. Amino acids: CASTIGDRAGNQPQHF. Filled out from reference TRBV19 and TRBJ1-5, the complete variable domain reads DGGITQSPKYLFRKEGQNVTLSCEQNLNHDAMYWYRQDPGQGLRLIYYSQIVNDFQKGDIAEGYSVSREKKESFPLTVTSAQKNPTAFYLCASTIGDRAGNQPQHFGDGTRLSIL.

The chain uses TRBV13 and TRBJ2-7; 7 nucleotides line up with TRBD2. The CDR3 covers 14 residues. Germline V gives CDR1 PRHDT, CDR2 FYEKMQ (reference sequence). Losses at the gene ends were 4 bases for V and 7 bases for J; bases not matched to a gene: 10. In nucleotides, the CDR3 is TGTGCCAGCAGCTCCCGGGACTATTCGGGGGAGCAGTACTTC. This translates into CASSSRDYSGEQYF. The entire variable domain, with the rest obtained from reference TRBV13 and TRBJ2-7, is as follows: AAGVIQSPRHLIKEKRETATLKCYPIPRHDTVYWYQQGPGQDPQFLISFYEKMQSDKGSIPDRFSAQQFSDYHSELNMSSLELGDSALYFCASSSRDYSGEQYFGPGTRLTVT.